Following are 16 T cell receptor beta chains from one sample sequenced in a study of OX40 agonist ivuxolimab in advanced cancers. Profiling relied on immunoSEQ multiplex PCR, and the TCRdb table lists in-frame clones only, not all of them. This sample yields around 84,000 clones, of which roughly 80% are seen a single time; under 8% belongs to the top ten. The starting material was CD4+ or CD8+ T cells sorted from blood, obtained in a trial of the OX40 agonist ivuxolimab. These receptors were obtained from an adult with an advanced solid tumor such as melanoma, head and neck, liver or kidney cancer.

The CDR3 coding sequence is TGTGCCAGCAGTGAAGGGTGGTCCGAGCAGTACTTC. This translates into CASSEGWSEQYF. The chain links TRBV25-1 to TRBJ2-7; no firm D call. Trimming took 2 bases from V and 6 from J, leaving 8 bases between them. Germline-derived CDR1 and CDR2 are MGHDK and SYGVNS. This CDR3 is built from 12 residues.

This chain links TRBV5-1 with TRBJ2-3; the D gene is possibly TRBD2 (6 bases). The CDR3 sequence is 16 residues long. Germline V gene data show CDR1 as SGHRS and CDR2 as YFSETQ. Deletions cut 4 bases from V and 8 bases from J, with 23 bases between. The CDR3 sequence is CASSLQTGTAFITQYF. For the CDR3, the DNA is TGCGCCAGCAGCCTACAAACCGGGACTGCTTTTATTACGCAGTATTTT.

The gene calls are TRBV19 and TRBJ1-1; D possibly corresponds to TRBD1 (6 bases). CDR3 length: 15 amino acids. The germline CDR1 and CDR2 sequences are LNHDA and SQIVND (reference sequence). The V end lost 0 bases, the J end lost 4 bases, and 12 bases lay between the germline ends. CDR3 sequence reads: CASSIDPQGGTEAFF. DNA of the CDR3: TGTGCCAGTAGTATAGATCCACAGGGAGGCACTGAAGCTTTCTTT.

J is TRBJ1-2 and V is TRBV6-5; tentatively, D is TRBD1 (6 bases). Per the germline V gene, CDR1 is MNHEY and CDR2 is SVGAGI. The ends were cut back, 5 bases at V and 8 bases at J, with 15 bases in the middle. The CDR3 loop spans 13 amino acids. As DNA, the CDR3 is TGTGCCAGCAGTGGGACACGTTGGCGAGGCTACACCTTC. It translates to CASSGTRWRGYTF.

V gene TRBV5-1 combines with J gene TRBJ2-2; the match to TRBD1 covers 10 bases. The junction had 1 base not matched to a gene; V was cut back by 7 bases and J by 1 base. The CDR3 consists of 14 residues. Germline V lookup: CDR1 SGHRS, CDR2 YFSETQ. CDR3 DNA sequence: TGCGCCAGCCGGACAGGGGGGAACACCGGGGAGCTGTTTTTT. The encoded protein is CASRTGGNTGELFF.

The J gene is TRBJ1-2, the V gene TRBV5-4; possible D gene TRBD1, 5 bases. Between the trimmed V and J ends, which lost 1 base and 7 bases, there was a span of 14 bases. The CDR3 spans 14 residues. Germline CDR1 and CDR2: SGHNT and YYREEE (reference sequence). CDR3 protein: CASSLWGAASGYTF. The CDR3 coding sequence is TGTGCCAGCAGCTTGTGGGGCGCCGCGAGTGGCTACACCTTC.

The V gene is TRBV11-2, the J gene TRBJ1-4; D gene uncertain. Germline CDR1 reads SGHAT; CDR2 reads FQNNGV. Deletions cut 1 base from V and 13 bases from J, with 10 bases between. CDR3 length: 12 amino acids. The CDR3 spells CASSLVGGILFF. CDR3 bases: TGTGCCAGCAGCTTAGTCGGAGGGATACTGTTTTTT.

The chain uses TRBV30 and TRBJ1-4; possibly TRBD1 for D (5 bases). Between the trimmed V and J ends, which lost 2 bases and 10 bases, there was a span of 14 bases. This CDR3 region has 13 residues. Germline assignment: CDR1 GTSNPN and CDR2 SVGIG (reference sequence). The CDR3: CAWSTSKGRKLFF. The CDR3 coding sequence is TGTGCCTGGAGTACTTCGAAGGGGCGAAAACTGTTTTTT. Full variable domain (outside the CDR3, taken from reference TRBV30 and TRBJ1-4): SQTIHQWPATLVQPVGSPLSLECTVEGTSNPNLYWYRQAAGRGLQLLFYSVGIGQISSEVPQNLSASRPQDRQFILSSKKLLLSDSGFYLCAWSTSKGRKLFFGSGTQLSVL.

The chain is built from TRBV6-5 and TRBJ1-5, with D uncertain. Germline V gene sequence: CDR1 MNHEY, CDR2 SVGAGI. V dropped 7 bases and J dropped 4 bases, with 11 bases sitting between them. This CDR3 comprises 13 residues. This CDR3 is CASNSSPNQPQHF. CDR3 DNA sequence: TGTGCCAGCAACAGCAGCCCTAATCAGCCCCAGCATTTT.

This chain links TRBV20-1 with TRBJ1-2; 7 bases line up with TRBD1. V gave up 3 bases and J gave up 7 bases; unmatched junction bases: 2. The CDR3 has 11 residues. Looked up from germline, CDR1 is DFQATT and CDR2 is SNEGSKA (reference sequence). CDR3: CSASDRAGYTF. Written as DNA, the CDR3 is TGCAGTGCTAGCGACAGGGCTGGCTACACCTTC.

The rearrangement uses TRBV2 and TRBJ2-1; TRBD2 matches at 7 bases. CDR3 length: 14 residues. V dropped 6 bases and J dropped 5; count of bases not matched to a gene: 7. CDR1 and CDR2 (germline): SNHLY, FYNNEI. CDR3 sequence: CASSRLADNNEQFF. In nucleotides, the CDR3 is TGTGCCAGCAGCCGACTAGCAGATAACAATGAGCAGTTCTTC.

The V call is TRBV18, the J call TRBJ1-2; 11 positions agree with TRBD1. V lost 3 bases and J lost 4; bases outside the gene matches: 1. Germline values: CDR1 KGHSH, CDR2 LQKENI. CDR3 length equals 14 residues. The CDR3 DNA sequence: TGTGCCAGCTCACCCGGGACAGGGGGCTATGGCTACACCTTC. Its protein is CASSPGTGGYGYTF. Based on the CDR3 plus reference TRBV18 and TRBJ1-2, the full variable domain is NAGVMQNPRHLVRRRGQEARLRCSPMKGHSHVYWYRQLPEEGLKFMVYLQKENIIDESGMPKERFSAEFPKEGPSILRIQQVVRGDSAAYFCASSPGTGGYGYTFGSGTRLTVV.

The gene calls are TRBV5-1 and TRBJ1-2, with D unresolved. This CDR3 has 13 amino acids. Deletions cut 0 bases from V and 3 bases from J, with 6 bases between. The germline CDR1 and CDR2 sequences are SGHRS and YFSETQ. Here the CDR3 reads CASSLEEYYGYTF. CDR3 DNA sequence: TGCGCCAGCAGCTTGGAGGAATACTATGGCTACACCTTC.

The chain combines TRBV28 with TRBJ2-7; 9 bases line up with TRBD1. The junction had 11 bases not matched to a gene; V was cut back by 4 bases and J by 7 bases. The germline gives CDR1 MDHEN, CDR2 SYDVKM. The CDR3 totals 15 residues. CDR3 loop: CASSSPTGGEREQYF. CDR3 sequence (DNA): TGTGCCAGCAGTTCTCCGACAGGGGGGGAGAGGGAGCAGTACTTC.

The rearrangement joins TRBV7-8 to TRBJ2-6; 7 bases map to TRBD1. V dropped 2 bases and J dropped 0; count of bases not matched to a gene: 7. The CDR3 sequence is 18 residues long. Looked up from germline, CDR1 is SGHVS and CDR2 is FQNEAQ. The CDR3 loop is CASSLTGQSPSGANVLTF. Here the CDR3 DNA reads TGTGCCAGCAGCTTAACGGGACAGAGTCCCTCTGGGGCCAACGTCCTGACTTTC.

The chain is built from TRBV6-5 and TRBJ1-2, with 9 bases matching TRBD1. Trimming cost V 4 bases and J 4 bases; bases outside gene matches: 4. Germline CDR1 MNHEY, CDR2 SVGAGI. CDR3 length: 14 amino acids. CDR3 protein: CASSWGQGLYGYTF. The CDR3 nucleotides read TGTGCCAGCAGTTGGGGACAGGGACTCTATGGCTACACCTTC.